This T cell receptor (beta chain) was sequenced for a study of T cells in Graves' hyperthyroidism and ophthalmopathy. Overall study context: Peripheral blood draws took place at initial diagnosis, ahead of any treatment. General study findings and limits: Most thyroid clonotypes expanded above 0.001 appeared in blood too.

This clonotype showed up just a few times. The antigen is unknown. Amplification of TCR beta CDR3 regions used RNA as the template. A first-round RT-PCR of the TCR CDR3 used the HTBI primer set. MiXCR, applied by TCRdb to the multiplex PCR reads, yields one record per CDR3 protein. Of some 700,000 distinct CDR3 sequences in the sample, around a sixth were seen once. There are 15 residues in the CDR3. The junction had 6 bases not matched to a gene; V was cut back by 5 bases and J by 8 bases. Germline CDR1 and CDR2: MNHNS and SASEGT. The J gene is TRBJ2-2, the V gene TRBV6-1; 12 nucleotides match TRBD2. Sequenced input: blood. This sequence was found in a man aged 50 to 59 with Graves' hyperthyroidism. The CDR3 loop reads CASSQTSGRIGELFF. In DNA form, the CDR3 reads TGTGCCAGCAGTCAGACTAGCGGGAGAATTGGGGAGCTGTTTTTT.